This T cell receptor beta chain emerged from a study of T cell responses to AZD1222 COVID-19 vaccine. Assay used: immunoSEQ multiplex PCR; TCRdb lists only in-frame clones, some missing. This table has under 35,000 clones, about nine tenths appearing once. The sequencing used peripheral blood, collected 28 days after the second AZD1222 dose. This TCR was recovered from an adult who received the AZD1222 COVID-19 vaccine.

The CDR3 is CASSASGDQPQHF. The CDR3 DNA reads as TGTGCCAGTAGTGCGTCAGGGGATCAGCCCCAGCATTTT. The chain employs TRBV19 and TRBJ1-5; possible D gene TRBD1, 6 bases. Germline V gene lookup returns CDR1 LNHDA and CDR2 SQIVND (reference sequence). Trimming removed 5 bases at V and 5 bases at J, with 10 bases between. The CDR3 is 13 residues long. The variable domain in full, with the rest retrieved from reference TRBV19 and TRBJ1-5, is DGGITQSPKYLFRKEGQNVTLSCEQNLNHDAMYWYRQDPGQGLRLIYYSQIVNDFQKGDIAEGYSVSREKKESFPLTVTSAQKNPTAFYLCASSASGDQPQHFGDGTRLSIL.